One TCR beta chain is described in this entry. With 4 bases removed from V and 7 bases from J, the gap between germline ends came to 14 bases. In germline, CDR1 is MNHNY, CDR2 SVGAGI (reference sequence). This CDR3 is 13 amino acids long. The source of the sample is a study of beta chain features in type 1 diabetes. The investigators reverse transcribed all of the isolated RNA, so they sequenced expressed TCRB transcripts. Using immunoSEQ multiplex PCR, the repertoire was profiled, and TCRdb retains in-frame clones only, with some absent. The sample records 390,000 or so clones, approximately 15% being singletons.

The chain combines TRBV6-6 with TRBJ2-7, with D hard to call. The TCR comes from a man aged 30-40 years in good health. The specimen was naive CD4+ T cells from blood. The CDR3 protein is CASSLTAPAEQYF. CDR3 DNA: TGTGCCAGCAGTTTGACCGCCCCCGCTGAGCAGTACTTC.